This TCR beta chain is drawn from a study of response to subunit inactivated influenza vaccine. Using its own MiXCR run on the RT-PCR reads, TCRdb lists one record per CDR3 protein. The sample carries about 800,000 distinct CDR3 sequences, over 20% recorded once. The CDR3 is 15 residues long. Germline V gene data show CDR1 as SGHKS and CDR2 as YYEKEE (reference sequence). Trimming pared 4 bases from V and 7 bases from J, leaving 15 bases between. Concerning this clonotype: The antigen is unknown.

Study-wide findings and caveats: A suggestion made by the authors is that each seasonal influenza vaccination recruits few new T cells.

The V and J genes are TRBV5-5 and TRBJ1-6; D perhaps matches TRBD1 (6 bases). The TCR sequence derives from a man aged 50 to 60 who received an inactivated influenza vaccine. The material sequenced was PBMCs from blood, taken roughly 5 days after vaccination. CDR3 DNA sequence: TGTGCCAGCAGCGGTGGTTGGGGGCCCAATTCACCCCTCCACTTT. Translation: CASSGGWGPNSPLHF. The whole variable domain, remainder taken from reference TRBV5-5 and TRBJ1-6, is DAGVTQSPTHLIKTRGQQVTLRCSPISGHKSVSWYQQVLGQGPQFIFQYYEKEERGRGNFPDRFSARQFPNYSSELNVNALLLGDSALYLCASSGGWGPNSPLHFGNGTRLTVT.